This TCR beta chain was retrieved from a study of cytomegalovirus exposure and HLA in healthy donors. Sequencing used immunoSEQ multiplex PCR; TCRdb keeps in-frame clones, though not all of them. Of some 140,000 clones in the sample, about 83% are singletons; the top ten hold 1.4%. Study outcomes and limitations: CMV antigen specificity was confirmed in vitro for three CMV-associated chains.

On this clone itself: The antigen remains undetermined.

From germline, CDR1 is SEHNR and CDR2 FQNEAQ (reference sequence). The ends were cut back, 1 base at V and 4 bases at J, with 3 bases in the middle. CDR3 size: 12 residues. The donors were members of the approximately 120-subject validation cohort (separate from the roughly 680-subject first cohort). This sequence originates from a woman aged 25 to 45 in good health and CMV-seronegative. The rearrangement uses TRBV7-9 and TRBJ2-3; no definite D call. The sequenced material came from PBMCs. The CDR3 DNA is TGTGCCAGCAGCTTAGTAGCAGATACGCAGTATTTT. Translating it yields CASSLVADTQYF.